This TCR beta chain was obtained from a study of T cell responses to AZD1222 COVID-19 vaccine. Second-dose recipients at about 4 or about 12 weeks were treated as one pooled group. Measured with immunoSEQ multiplex PCR; TCRdb has only the in-frame clones, and not every one. The sample includes 77,000 or so clones, around 86% of them seen just once. Study-wide results and caveats: Reportedly, nearly half the spike-specific TCRs target unmutated variant regions. Donors were chiefly white British, with a greater number of females, and clonal diversity was perhaps underestimated.

With regard to this clone: What it binds is unknown.

V lost 6 bases and J 7 bases, leaving 16 bases between the germline ends. This CDR3 has 15 residues. Germline V lookup: CDR1 KGHSH, CDR2 LQKENI. This chain connects TRBV18 to TRBJ1-6; a weak D match, TRBD1 (5 bases). The sequence derives from an adult who received the AZD1222 COVID-19 vaccine. Sequences were derived from peripheral blood, sampled 28 days after the second AZD1222 dose. The CDR3 DNA sequence: TGTGCCAGCTCGCAATTAGACAGCTCGAATTCACCCCTCCACTTT. Its protein product is CASSQLDSSNSPLHF.